The clone carrying this TCR beta chain was seen ten or more times. What it binds is not known. Unrecorded immune exposure was likely among donors, who were nominally healthy when sampled. The PCR employed 60 Vbeta primers together with 13 Jbeta primers. Per the authors' pipeline: A later analysis counted tens of millions of unique TCR beta chains, some 12 million shared. Assay: immunoSEQ multiplex PCR; the TCRdb copy retains only in-frame clones and omits some. V, J and clone size reflect that table, while D and trimming were determined from the DNA. The sample contains about 130,000 clones, around 8.5% of which appear only once. This CDR3 has 16 residues. V gave up 5 bases and J gave up 6 bases; unmatched junction bases: 12. Germline lookup yields CDR1 SGHTA and CDR2 FQGNSA. This sample was taken from a study of cytomegalovirus exposure and HLA in healthy donors. General observations from the study: High sensitivity and specificity were reportedly achieved when the classifier diagnosed cytomegalovirus status.

The chain recombines TRBV7-2 with TRBJ2-2, with 7 bases lining up with TRBD1. The receptor comes from a man aged 40-55 years in good health and CMV-seronegative. The sample comprised PBMCs. This CDR3 is CASSIRQGRWSGELFF. CDR3 sequence (DNA): TGTGCCAGCAGCATTAGACAGGGACGTTGGTCCGGGGAGCTGTTTTTT. The full variable domain, rest sourced from reference TRBV7-2 and TRBJ2-2, is GAGVSQSPSNKVTEKGKDVELRCDPISGHTALYWYRQSLGQGLEFLIYFQGNSAPDKSGLPSDRFSAERTGGSVSTLTIQRTQQEDSAVYLCASSIRQGRWSGELFFGEGSRLTVL.